These T cell receptor beta chains were read from a single sample in a study of graft-versus-host responses after intestinal transplantation. Only in-frame clones appear in the TCRdb table, and some are missing; sequencing was by immunoSEQ multiplex PCR. The sample gives 20,000 to 25,000 clones, 30% to 40% of which show up once; about 9% is in the top ten. Sequenced here: alloreactive CD8+ T cells from a mixed lymphocyte reaction culture, sampled before intestinal transplant. These receptors were collected from a human patient who received an intestinal transplant. Both conserved end residues are part of each CDR3. The D gene is left open where the match is weak. Clone size is shown for a subset of rows, as once, few, many or a class of expanded clone.

TRBD2,18,few,TRBV5-4,TRBJ2-1,CASSLVLAGGPGDNEQFF,TGTGCCAGCAGCTTGGTGCTAGCGGGGGGGCCCGGGGACAATGAGCAGTTCTTC
TRBD2,19,few,TRBV5-1,TRBJ2-1,CASAWPRTSGPSLLDEQFF,TGCGCCAGCGCCTGGCCGAGGACTAGCGGCCCCTCCTTGCTGGATGAGCAGTTCTTC
-,15,once,TRBV4-1,TRBJ1-5,CASSQSQGSNQPQHF,TGCGCCAGCAGCCAGTCGCAGGGGAGCAATCAGCCCCAGCATTTT
TRBD2,14,-,TRBV27,TRBJ2-7,CASSLWGGAYEQYF,TGTGCCAGCAGTTTGTGGGGGGGGGCCTACGAGCAGTACTTC
TRBD1,14,-,TRBV6-1,TRBJ1-1,CASSERRGLGEAFF,TGTGCCAGCAGTGAACGGAGGGGGCTGGGTGAAGCTTTCTTT
TRBD2,16,few,TRBV7-2,TRBJ2-2,CASSISGSSPAGELFF,TGTGCCAGCAGCATTAGCGGGAGCTCTCCCGCCGGGGAGCTGTTTTTT
TRBD1,21,once,TRBV27,TRBJ1-6,CASRQHFRDRSTSSYNSPLHF,TGTGCCAGCAGGCAACATTTCCGGGACAGGTCTACCAGCTCCTATAATTCACCCCTCCACTTT
-,14,few,TRBV6-9,TRBJ2-1,CASSYNQDYNEQFF,TGTGCCAGCAGTTACAATCAGGATTACAATGAGCAGTTCTTC
-,15,few,TRBV4-1,TRBJ1-1,CASSQEVAGSTEAFF,TGTGCCAGCAGCCAAGAGGTAGCAGGTAGTACTGAAGCTTTCTTT
TRBD2,15,-,TRBV7-7,TRBJ2-3,CASSLSPSGTDTQYF,TGTGCCAGCAGCTTATCCCCTAGCGGGACGGATACGCAGTATTTT
-,16,-,TRBV11-3,TRBJ2-5,CASSSRDLGGDETQYF,TGTGCCAGCAGCTCGAGGGATTTGGGGGGCGACGAGACCCAGTACTTC
-,13,-,TRBV4-2,TRBJ1-1,CASSQGHGTEAFF,TGTGCCAGCAGCCAAGGGCACGGAACTGAAGCTTTCTTT
TRBD2,16,-,TRBV10-3,TRBJ2-1,CAISERLAGSYNEQFF,TGTGCCATCAGTGAGCGACTAGCGGGATCTTACAATGAGCAGTTCTTC
-,17,-,TRBV5-1,TRBJ1-4,CASSGSTFRGGRAELFF,TGCGCCAGCAGCGGGTCTACGTTCAGGGGAGGGCGGGCGGAACTGTTTTTT
TRBD2,19,few,TRBV6-1,TRBJ2-5,CASSGREGLAGGPGETQYF,TGTGCCAGCAGTGGGCGGGAGGGACTAGCGGGGGGTCCGGGAGAGACCCAGTACTTC
-,14,medium-sized,TRBV4-1,TRBJ1-6,CASSLSFGGSPLHF,TGCGCCAGCAGCCTTAGCTTCGGGGGTTCACCCCTCCACTTT
TRBD2,18,medium-sized,TRBV5-6,TRBJ2-1,CASSLVLAGGPGDNEQFF,TGTGCCAGCAGCTTGGTGCTAGCGGGGGGGCCCGGGGACAATGAGCAGTTCTTC
-,15,few,TRBV7-2,TRBJ2-7,CASSLITGSSYEQYF,TGTGCCAGCAGCTTAATAACAGGGAGCTCCTACGAGCAGTACTTC
-,16,few,TRBV27,TRBJ1-2,CASSLMGPHPPYGYTF,TGTGCCAGCAGTTTAATGGGACCTCATCCACCCTATGGCTACACCTTC
TRBD2,15,few,TRBV19,TRBJ2-1,CASSIGLAGGNEQFF,TGTGCCAGTAGTATTGGGCTAGCGGGCGGGAATGAGCAGTTCTTC
TRBD2,14,few,TRBV19,TRBJ2-2,CASSVLAGAGELFF,TGTGCCAGTAGTGTACTAGCGGGGGCCGGGGAGCTGTTTTTT
TRBD1,15,-,TRBV19,TRBJ2-3,CASSLQGVGTDTQYF,TGTGCCAGTAGTCTACAGGGGGTTGGGACAGATACGCAGTATTTT
-,17,medium-sized,TRBV21-1,TRBJ1-4,CASSKSGPGGPWEKLFF,TGTGCCAGCAGCAAATCGGGACCTGGGGGCCCTTGGGAAAAACTGTTTTTT